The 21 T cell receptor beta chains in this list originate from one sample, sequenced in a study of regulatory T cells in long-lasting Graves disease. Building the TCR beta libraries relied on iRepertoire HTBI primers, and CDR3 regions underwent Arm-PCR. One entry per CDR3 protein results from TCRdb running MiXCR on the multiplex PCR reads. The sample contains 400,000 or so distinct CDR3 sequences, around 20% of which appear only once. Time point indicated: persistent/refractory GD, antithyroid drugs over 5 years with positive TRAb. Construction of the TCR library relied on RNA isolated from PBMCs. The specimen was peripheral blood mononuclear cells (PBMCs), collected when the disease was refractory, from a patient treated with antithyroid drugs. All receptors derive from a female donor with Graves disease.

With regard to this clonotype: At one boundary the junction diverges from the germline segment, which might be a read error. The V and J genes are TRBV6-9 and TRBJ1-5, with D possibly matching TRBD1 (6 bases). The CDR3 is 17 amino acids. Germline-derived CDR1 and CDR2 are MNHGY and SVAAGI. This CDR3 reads CTSSSPLGRTDSKSQHF. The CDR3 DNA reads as TGTACCAGCAGTTCGCCGCTCGGAAGGACAGACAGTAAGTCCCAGCATTTT.

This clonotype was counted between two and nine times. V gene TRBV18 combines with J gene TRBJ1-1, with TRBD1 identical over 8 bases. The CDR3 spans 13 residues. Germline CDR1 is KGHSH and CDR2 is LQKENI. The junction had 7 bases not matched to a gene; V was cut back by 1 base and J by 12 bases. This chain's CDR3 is CASSPLDRVIPFF. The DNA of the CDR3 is TGTGCCAGCTCACCACTGGACAGGGTGATACCTTTCTTT.

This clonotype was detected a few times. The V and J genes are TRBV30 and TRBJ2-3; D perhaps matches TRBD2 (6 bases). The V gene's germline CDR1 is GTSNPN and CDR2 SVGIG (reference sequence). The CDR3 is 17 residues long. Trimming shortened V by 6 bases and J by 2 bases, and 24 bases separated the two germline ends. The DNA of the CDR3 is TGTGCCTGCCTGGCTCGGGAGCCCCCCAAAGACACAGATACGCAGTATTTT. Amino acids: CACLAREPPKDTDTQYF.

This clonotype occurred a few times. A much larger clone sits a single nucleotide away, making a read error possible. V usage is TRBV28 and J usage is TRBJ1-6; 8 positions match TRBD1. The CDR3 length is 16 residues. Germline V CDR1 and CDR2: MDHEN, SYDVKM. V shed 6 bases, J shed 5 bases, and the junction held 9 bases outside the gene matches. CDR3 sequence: CASRLTGAGDNSPLHF. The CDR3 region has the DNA TGTGCCAGCAGATTGACAGGGGCGGGGGATAATTCACCCCTCCACTTT.

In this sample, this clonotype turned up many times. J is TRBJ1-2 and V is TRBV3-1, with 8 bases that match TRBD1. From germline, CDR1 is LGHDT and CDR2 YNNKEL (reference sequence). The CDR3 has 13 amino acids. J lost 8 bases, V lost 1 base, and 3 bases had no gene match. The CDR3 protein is CASSQGTGSGYTF. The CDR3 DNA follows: TGTGCCAGCAGCCAAGGGACAGGGAGCGGCTACACCTTC.

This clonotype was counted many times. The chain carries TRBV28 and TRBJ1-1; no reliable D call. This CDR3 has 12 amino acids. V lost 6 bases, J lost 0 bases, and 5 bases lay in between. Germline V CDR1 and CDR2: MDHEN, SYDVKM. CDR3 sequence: CASRQLNTEAFF. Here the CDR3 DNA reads TGTGCCAGCAGACAGTTGAACACTGAAGCTTTCTTT.

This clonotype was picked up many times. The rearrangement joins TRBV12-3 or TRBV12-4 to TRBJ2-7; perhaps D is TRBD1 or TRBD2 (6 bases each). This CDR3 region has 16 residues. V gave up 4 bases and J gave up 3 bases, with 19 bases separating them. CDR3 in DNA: TGTGCCAGCAGTTCCATTAGGGGGAGCGGGTACTACGAGCAGTACTTC. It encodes CASSSIRGSGYYEQYF.

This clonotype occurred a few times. CDR3 nucleotide sequence: TGTGCCAGCAGTTACTCGACAGCCTTTAACTCCTACGAGCAGTACTTC. Translating gives CASSYSTAFNSYEQYF. The chain joins TRBV6-5 to TRBJ2-7, with D maybe TRBD1 (5 bases). The CDR3 has 16 amino acids. Germline CDR1 reads MNHEY; CDR2 reads SVGAGI. With 0 bases removed from V and 0 bases from J, the gap between germline ends came to 12 bases.

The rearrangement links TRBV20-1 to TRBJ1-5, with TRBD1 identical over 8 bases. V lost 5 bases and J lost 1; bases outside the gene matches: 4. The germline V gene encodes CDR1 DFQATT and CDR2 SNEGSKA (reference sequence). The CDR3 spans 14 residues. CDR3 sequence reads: CSALQGVSNQPQHF. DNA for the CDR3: TGCAGTGCTCTACAGGGGGTAAGCAATCAGCCCCAGCATTTT.

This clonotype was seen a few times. CDR3 in amino acids: CASTKGTGRTEAFF. Written as DNA, the CDR3 is TGTGCCAGTACCAAAGGGACAGGGAGAACTGAAGCTTTCTTT. This chain uses TRBV19 with TRBJ1-1, with 9 positions matching TRBD1. CDR1 is LNHDA and CDR2 is SQIVND in the germline V gene (reference sequence). After removal of 7 bases from V and 5 bases from J, the junction contained 8 bases not matched to a gene. The CDR3 runs to 14 residues.

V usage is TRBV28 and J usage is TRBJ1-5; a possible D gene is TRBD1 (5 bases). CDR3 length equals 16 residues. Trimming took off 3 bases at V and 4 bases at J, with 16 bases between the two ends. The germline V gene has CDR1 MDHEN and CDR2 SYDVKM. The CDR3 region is CASSLNTGPPNQPQHF. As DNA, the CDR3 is TGTGCCAGCAGTTTGAACACGGGGCCGCCTAATCAGCCCCAGCATTTT.

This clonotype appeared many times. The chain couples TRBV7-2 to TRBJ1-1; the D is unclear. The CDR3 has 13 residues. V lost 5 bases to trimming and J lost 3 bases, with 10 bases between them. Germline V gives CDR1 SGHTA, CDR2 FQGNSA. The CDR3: CASSPRDYTEAFF. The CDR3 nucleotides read TGTGCCAGCAGCCCCCGGGATTACACTGAAGCTTTCTTT.

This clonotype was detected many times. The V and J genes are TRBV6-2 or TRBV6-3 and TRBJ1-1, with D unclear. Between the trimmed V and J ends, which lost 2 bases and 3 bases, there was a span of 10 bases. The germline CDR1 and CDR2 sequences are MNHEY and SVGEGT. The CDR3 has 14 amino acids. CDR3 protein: CASSYREGYTEAFF. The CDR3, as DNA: TGTGCCAGCAGTTACCGAGAGGGCTACACTGAAGCTTTCTTT.

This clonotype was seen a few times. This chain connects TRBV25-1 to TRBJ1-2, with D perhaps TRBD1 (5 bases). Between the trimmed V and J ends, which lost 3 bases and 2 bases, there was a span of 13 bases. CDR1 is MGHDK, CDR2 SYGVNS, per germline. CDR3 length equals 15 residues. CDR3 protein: CASSDPGRDNYGYTF. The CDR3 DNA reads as TGTGCCAGCAGTGACCCAGGGAGGGACAACTATGGCTACACCTTC.

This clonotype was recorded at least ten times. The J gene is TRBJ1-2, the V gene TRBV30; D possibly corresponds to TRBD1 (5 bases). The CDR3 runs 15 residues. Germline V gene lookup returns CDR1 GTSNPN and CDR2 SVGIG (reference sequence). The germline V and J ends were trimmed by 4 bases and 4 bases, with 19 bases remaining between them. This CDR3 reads CAWTTPYGGIYGYTF. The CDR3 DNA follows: TGTGCCTGGACCACACCCTACGGGGGTATCTATGGCTACACCTTC. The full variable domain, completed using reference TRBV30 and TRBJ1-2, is SQTIHQWPATLVQPVGSPLSLECTVEGTSNPNLYWYRQAAGRGLQLLFYSVGIGQISSEVPQNLSASRPQDRQFILSSKKLLLSDSGFYLCAWTTPYGGIYGYTFGSGTRLTVV.

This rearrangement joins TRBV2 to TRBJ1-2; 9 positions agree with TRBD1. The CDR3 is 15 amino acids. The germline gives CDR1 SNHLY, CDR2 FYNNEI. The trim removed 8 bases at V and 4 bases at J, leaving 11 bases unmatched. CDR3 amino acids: CASSPPGQGTYGYTF. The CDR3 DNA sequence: TGTGCCAGCTCCCCACCGGGACAGGGAACCTATGGCTACACCTTC.

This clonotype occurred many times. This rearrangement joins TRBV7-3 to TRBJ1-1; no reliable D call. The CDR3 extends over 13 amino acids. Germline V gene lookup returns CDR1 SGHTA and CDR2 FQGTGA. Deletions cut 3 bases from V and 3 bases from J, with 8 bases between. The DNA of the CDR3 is TGTGCCAGCAGCTTTTCTTTAGACACTGAAGCTTTCTTT. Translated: CASSFSLDTEAFF.

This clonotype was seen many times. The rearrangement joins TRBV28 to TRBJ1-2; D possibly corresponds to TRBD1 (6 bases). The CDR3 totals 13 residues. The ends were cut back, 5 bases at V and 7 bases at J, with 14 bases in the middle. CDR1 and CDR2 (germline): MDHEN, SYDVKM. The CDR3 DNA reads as TGTGCCAGCAGTGTAGTCGAGGGGGTTGGCTACACCTTC. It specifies CASSVVEGVGYTF.

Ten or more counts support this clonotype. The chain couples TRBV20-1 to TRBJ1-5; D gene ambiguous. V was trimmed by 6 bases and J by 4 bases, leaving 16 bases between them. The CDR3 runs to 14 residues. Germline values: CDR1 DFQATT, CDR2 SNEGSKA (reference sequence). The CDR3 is CSARGLSPNQPQHF. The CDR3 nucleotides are TGCAGTGCCCGCGGCCTCTCTCCTAATCAGCCCCAGCATTTT.

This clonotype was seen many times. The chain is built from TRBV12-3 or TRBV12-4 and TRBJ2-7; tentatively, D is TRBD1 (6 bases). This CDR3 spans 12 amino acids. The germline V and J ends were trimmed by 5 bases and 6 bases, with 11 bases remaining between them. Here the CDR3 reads CASSAGDGEQYF. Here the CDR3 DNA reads TGTGCCAGCAGTGCAGGGGATGGCGAGCAGTACTTC.

CDR3: CASSVVAGGSPLHF. Here the CDR3 DNA reads TGTGCCAGCAGCGTAGTGGCCGGAGGTTCACCCCTCCACTTT. This sequence joins TRBV9 and TRBJ1-6; D unresolved. Germline V gene lookup returns CDR1 SGDLS and CDR2 YYNGEE. The ends were cut back, 0 bases at V and 9 bases at J, with 10 bases in the middle. This CDR3 comprises 14 residues. Combining the CDR3 with reference TRBV9 and TRBJ1-6 gives the whole variable domain DSGVTQTPKHLITATGQRVTLRCSPRSGDLSVYWYQQSLDQGLQFLIQYYNGEERAKGNILERFSAQQFPDLHSELNLSSLELGDSALYFCASSVVAGGSPLHFGNGTRLTVT.